This T cell receptor beta chain was retrieved from a study of CD8+ T cells in alopecia areata. On this clone: The antigen remains unidentified.

Treatment noted: oral pan-JAK inhibitor, 5-10 mg twice daily. Trimming took 4 bases from V and 9 from J, leaving 10 bases between them. The CDR3 loop spans 12 amino acids. Germline assignment: CDR1 SNHLY and CDR2 FYNNEI. cDNA serving as the sequencing template came from extracted, reverse transcribed RNA. The data were produced by immunoSEQ multiplex PCR, yet TCRdb's version contains in-frame clones alone and is incomplete. The table shows 200,000 or so clones, with roughly 40% occurring only once. Study-level findings and limits: Across lesional scalp, and particularly alopecia totalis/universalis, clonality surpassed that of normal scalp. Persistence during tofacitinib was seen for many expanded lesional clones in scalp and blood.

The rearrangement joins TRBV2 to TRBJ1-5; D ambiguous. The clonotype comes from a human donor with alopecia areata. Sequencing was performed on CD4+ T cells sorted from blood, taken around week 37, from a patient treated with tofacitinib. CDR3 amino acids: CASSAPPGPQHF. CDR3 nucleotides: TGTGCCAGCAGTGCCCCCCCTGGGCCCCAGCATTTT.